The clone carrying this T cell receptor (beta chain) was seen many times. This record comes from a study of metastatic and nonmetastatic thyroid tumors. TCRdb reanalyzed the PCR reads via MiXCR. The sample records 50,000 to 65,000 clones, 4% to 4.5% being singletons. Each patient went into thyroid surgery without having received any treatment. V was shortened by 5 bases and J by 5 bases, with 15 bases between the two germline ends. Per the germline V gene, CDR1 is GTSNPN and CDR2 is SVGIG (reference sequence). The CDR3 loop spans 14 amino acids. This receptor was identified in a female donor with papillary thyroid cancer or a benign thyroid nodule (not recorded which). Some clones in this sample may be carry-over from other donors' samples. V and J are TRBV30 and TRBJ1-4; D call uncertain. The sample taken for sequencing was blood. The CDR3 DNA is TGTGCCTGGGTCCCCGGAACTAGGAATGAAAAACTGTTTTTT. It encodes CAWVPGTRNEKLFF.